Presented here are 25 T cell receptor beta chains from one specimen sequenced in a study of technical replicates of blood from a few donors. This table comes from immunoSEQ multiplex PCR, and its TCRdb copy is limited to in-frame clones, with some not included. The sample holds about 100,000 clones, 95% seen once. The sequenced sample was T cells isolated from PBMCs. These receptors were taken from a human donor in good health.

This chain uses TRBV6-5 with TRBJ2-7; tentatively, D is TRBD1 (5 bases). Trimming took off 4 bases at V and 0 bases at J, with 7 bases between the two ends. CDR3 size: 13 residues. Germline-derived CDR1 and CDR2 are MNHEY and SVGAGI. This CDR3 reads CASSSQGSYEQYF. For the CDR3, the DNA is TGTGCCAGCAGTTCGCAGGGCTCCTACGAGCAGTACTTC.

J is TRBJ2-4 and V is TRBV10-3, with TRBD2 matching 15 bases. The CDR3 has 19 residues. Germline V gene data show CDR1 as ENHRY and CDR2 as SYGVKD. The trim removed 6 bases at V and 0 bases at J, leaving 9 bases unmatched. The CDR3 region is CAISPGLAGGTVAKNIQYF. The CDR3 DNA reads TGTGCCATCAGCCCGGGACTAGCGGGGGGTACCGTAGCCAAAAACATTCAGTACTTC.

The CDR3 loop is CAISTPGTSGGEQFF. The CDR3 coding sequence is TGTGCCATCAGTACGCCCGGGACTAGCGGGGGTGAGCAGTTCTTC. The chain has TRBV10-3 and TRBJ2-1; 14 bases match TRBD2. CDR3 length: 15 residues. Germline V gives CDR1 ENHRY, CDR2 SYGVKD. V shed 5 bases and J 9 bases; nucleotides not matched to a gene: 6.

This clone was seen once. V and J are TRBV23-1 and TRBJ2-7, with D maybe TRBD2 (6 bases). TRBV23-1 is an ORF for which the function is uncertain. V shed 4 bases and J shed 3 bases, with 10 bases lying between them. This CDR3 spans 13 amino acids. CDR3 sequence: CASSPGDCYEQYF. The CDR3 nucleotides are TGCGCCAGCAGTCCCGGGGACTGCTACGAGCAGTACTTC.

The gene calls are TRBV27 and TRBJ2-5; 10 bases agree with TRBD2. V trimming: 5 bases; J trimming: 0 bases; junction bases outside the gene matches: 3. This CDR3 is built from 15 residues. CDR1 is MNHEY, CDR2 SMNVEV, per germline (reference sequence). The DNA of the CDR3 is TGTGCCAGCAGTCCCCTAGCGGGAGACCAAGAGACCCAGTACTTC. Its protein is CASSPLAGDQETQYF.

This chain uses TRBV7-8 with TRBJ2-7; TRBD2 matches at 7 bases. The CDR3 loop spans 17 amino acids. Germline CDR1 and CDR2: SGHVS and FQNEAQ. V was pared by 1 base and J by 3 bases, with 12 bases of the junction left unmatched. The CDR3: CASSLGRSISSGYEQYF. In DNA form, the CDR3 reads TGTGCCAGCAGCTTAGGACGCAGTATCTCTAGCGGCTACGAGCAGTACTTC.

V usage is TRBV7-9 and J usage is TRBJ2-3; 13 bases are shared with TRBD2. Germline CDR1 and CDR2: SEHNR and FQNEAQ (reference sequence). The CDR3 length is 17 residues. Germline trimming cut 4 bases from V and 1 base from J; bases unmatched to any gene: 5. The CDR3 DNA reads as TGTGCCAGCAGCTCACCCGGGACTAGCGGGGGCACAGATACGCAGTATTTT. Encoded protein: CASSSPGTSGGTDTQYF. The whole variable domain, filled in from reference TRBV7-9 and TRBJ2-3, reads DTGVSQNPRHKITKRGQNVTFRCDPISEHNRLYWYRQTLGQGPEFLTYFQNEAQLEKSRLLSDRFSAERPKGSFSTLEIQRTEQGDSAMYLCASSSPGTSGGTDTQYFGPGTRLTVL.

The chain is built from TRBV11-3 and TRBJ2-6; 7 bases are a match to TRBD1. Germline V gene lookup returns CDR1 SGHNT and CDR2 YENEEA. V was pared by 5 bases and J by 2 bases, with 0 bases of the junction left unmatched. CDR3 size: 14 residues. The CDR3 reads CASSQGAGANVLTF. As DNA, the CDR3 is TGTGCCAGCAGCCAGGGGGCTGGGGCCAACGTCCTGACTTTC.

This clone was detected only once. This chain links TRBV12-5 with TRBJ2-3; 7 nucleotides agree with TRBD1. The V gene's germline CDR1 is LGHNT and CDR2 FRNRAP. This CDR3 has 14 amino acids. The ends lost 5 bases at V and 2 bases at J; junction bases unmatched: 4. CDR3 DNA: TGTGCTAGTGGTCGGGACAGTACCACAGATACGCAGTATTTT. Its translation: CASGRDSTTDTQYF.

This clone was observed a single time. The chain has TRBV6-1 and TRBJ2-7; the D is unclear. The ends were cut back, 8 bases at V and 0 bases at J, with 11 bases in the middle. Germline CDR1 and CDR2: MNHNS and SASEGT. This CDR3 contains 13 residues. The CDR3 region has the DNA TGTGCCAGCGAGACGGGTCTCTCCTACGAGCAGTACTTC. Translating gives CASETGLSYEQYF.

CDR3 amino acids: CASSQGYRGQRETQYF. The CDR3 nucleotides are TGCGCCAGCAGCCAAGGTTACAGGGGTCAAAGAGAGACCCAGTACTTC. The chain combines TRBV4-1 with TRBJ2-5; 7 bases map to TRBD1. CDR1 MGHRA and CDR2 YSYEKL come from the germline V gene. The CDR3 covers 16 residues. V lost 1 base and J lost 4; bases outside the gene matches: 9.

The chain joins TRBV9 to TRBJ2-5; 14 nucleotides align to TRBD2. The CDR3 loop spans 16 amino acids. J was trimmed by 5 bases and V by 4 bases; bases with no gene match: 7. The V gene's germline CDR1 is SGDLS and CDR2 YYNGEE. For the CDR3, the DNA is TGTGCCAGCAGCCTGGGACTAGCGGGGGTAGGGGAGACCCAGTACTTC. It is translated as CASSLGLAGVGETQYF.

This sequence joins TRBV19 and TRBJ1-5, with D possibly TRBD1 on 6 matching bases. Germline CDR1 reads LNHDA; CDR2 reads SQIVND (reference sequence). The CDR3 consists of 14 residues. Trimming pared 8 bases from V and 6 bases from J, leaving 17 bases between. The CDR3 DNA sequence: TGTGCCAGTGGATTAGCTACAGGGTTTCAGCCCCAGCATTTT. It yields the protein CASGLATGFQPQHF.

The V call is TRBV7-9, the J call TRBJ2-7, with D maybe TRBD1 (5 bases). CDR1 and CDR2 (germline): SEHNR, FQNEAQ (reference sequence). The CDR3 runs to 16 residues. The V end lost 5 bases, the J end lost 0 bases, and 17 bases lay between the germline ends. The CDR3 nucleotides are TGTGCCAGCAGCCCGGAACAGGATTTCATCTCCTACGAGCAGTACTTC. The encoded protein is CASSPEQDFISYEQYF.

The genes are TRBV2 and TRBJ1-1; TRBD1 aligns across 7 bases. Trimming took 5 bases from V and 4 from J; bases not matched to a gene: 7. Germline V CDR1 and CDR2: SNHLY, FYNNEI. The CDR3 runs to 14 residues. CDR3 in DNA: TGTGCCAGCAGTAAGAGACAGGGAGCCACTGAAGCTTTCTTT. The encoded protein is CASSKRQGATEAFF.

V gene TRBV6-5 combines with J gene TRBJ1-3; D not certain. The CDR3 is made up of 12 amino acids. In germline, CDR1 is MNHEY, CDR2 SVGAGI. Deletions cut 4 bases from V and 2 bases from J, with 3 bases between. The CDR3 loop reads CASSSAGNTIYF. CDR3 DNA: TGTGCCAGCAGTTCGGCTGGAAACACCATATATTTT.

The chain uses TRBV27 and TRBJ2-5, with D uncertain. This CDR3 region has 13 residues. V was pared by 2 bases and J by 3 bases, with 7 bases between. The germline CDR1 and CDR2 sequences are MNHEY and SMNVEV (reference sequence). CDR3 amino acids: CASSLTAEETQYF. The CDR3 nucleotides read TGTGCCAGCAGTTTAACAGCAGAAGAGACCCAGTACTTC.

The chain joins TRBV2 to TRBJ1-2, with TRBD1 as a possible D gene (5 bases). Germline CDR1 and CDR2: SNHLY and FYNNEI. The length of the CDR3 is 16 residues. Trimming pared 5 bases from V and 1 base from J, leaving 17 bases between. The CDR3 DNA sequence: TGTGCCAGCAGTCCGAGGACAACTCGTCTTAACTATGGCTACACCTTC. Its protein is CASSPRTTRLNYGYTF.

This clone was seen once. The genes are TRBV28 and TRBJ1-1, with TRBD1 as a possible D gene (5 bases). V was cut by 6 bases and J by 3 bases, with 8 bases left in between. The CDR3 runs to 12 residues. CDR1 and CDR2 (germline): MDHEN, SYDVKM. The CDR3 protein is CASRDSYTEAFF. The CDR3 region has the DNA TGTGCCAGCAGAGACAGCTACACTGAAGCTTTCTTT.

The J gene is TRBJ2-1, the V gene TRBV14; 15 nucleotides align to TRBD2. V lost 5 bases and J lost 1; bases outside the gene matches: 9. The germline V gene encodes CDR1 SGHDN and CDR2 FVKESK. The CDR3 contains 19 residues. The CDR3 sequence is CASSGYTGLAGGSYNEQFF. CDR3 DNA sequence: TGTGCCAGCAGCGGCTATACGGGACTAGCGGGAGGTTCCTACAATGAGCAGTTCTTC.

J is TRBJ2-1 and V is TRBV19; 11 bases map to TRBD2. Trimming took 7 bases from V and 6 from J; bases not matched to a gene: 5. The CDR3 contains 14 residues. Germline CDR1 is LNHDA and CDR2 is SQIVND (reference sequence). The CDR3 sequence is CASKWGTSGNEQFF. CDR3 DNA: TGTGCCAGTAAATGGGGGACTAGCGGCAATGAGCAGTTCTTC.

In its sample, this clone was seen once. This chain connects TRBV2 to TRBJ1-1; no clear D. The CDR3 totals 13 residues. V was clipped by 8 bases and J by 0 bases, with 10 bases between them. CDR1 and CDR2 from the germline V gene are SNHLY and FYNNEI. The DNA for the CDR3 is TGTGCCAGCGCTCCTTGGCTGAACACTGAAGCTTTCTTT. This encodes CASAPWLNTEAFF.

The chain couples TRBV21-1 to TRBJ2-3; the table's D call, TRBD1, has no DNA check behind it. TRBV21-1 is a pseudogene. This CDR3 region has 19 residues. The CDR3 sequence: CASSKGYQDRESGTDTQYF. For the CDR3, the DNA is TGTGCCAGCAGCAAAGGGTACCAGGACAGGGAAAGTGGCACAGATACGCAGTATTTT.

The V and J genes are TRBV5-1 and TRBJ1-1; perhaps TRBD1 as D (5 bases). Trimming took 3 bases from V and 0 from J, leaving 21 bases between them. Germline loops: CDR1 SGHRS, CDR2 YFSETQ. CDR3 size: 18 residues. The CDR3 here is CASSWRGGDGVMNTEAFF. The DNA for the CDR3 is TGCGCCAGCAGCTGGAGGGGTGGGGACGGCGTAATGAACACTGAAGCTTTCTTT.

This clone was detected once. The chain recombines TRBV11-2 with TRBJ2-3; 9 bases align to TRBD2. Germline V lookup: CDR1 SGHAT, CDR2 FQNNGV. This CDR3 is built from 16 residues. Trimming at V came to 4 bases and at J to 2 bases, leaving 7 bases not matched to a gene. The CDR3 coding sequence is TGTGCCAGCAGCTCCTTGACTAGCGGAACCACAGATACGCAGTATTTT. Its translation: CASSSLTSGTTDTQYF.